Listed below are T cell receptor beta chains from one sample, sequenced in a study of T cells in Graves' hyperthyroidism and ophthalmopathy. In TCRdb, the multiplex PCR reads were re-called with MiXCR into one record per CDR3 protein. The table shows hundreds of thousands of distinct CDR3 sequences, with approximately 14% occurring only once. The sample taken for sequencing was blood. These receptors were collected from a woman between 40 and 55 years old with Graves' hyperthyroidism. CDR3s include the opening cysteine and the closing phenylalanine or tryptophan. D genes are given only for firm matches. Clone size is stated in some rows and not others, as once, few, many or a class when expanded.

D	V	size	J	DNA	CDR3
TRBD1	TRBV28	many	TRBJ2-2	TGTGCCAGCAGTTTACGACAGGGGGCGGCCCAGGGCGGGGAGCTGTTTTTT	CASSLRQGAAQGGELFF
NA	TRBV12-3/TRBV12-4	many	TRBJ1-1	TGTGCCAGCACCATGTATTGGGACACTGAAGCTTTCTTT	CASTMYWDTEAFF
TRBD1	TRBV12-3/TRBV12-4	many	TRBJ2-3	TGTGCCAGCACCCTGACAGGGGGCAGAGCAGATACGCAGTATTTT	CASTLTGGRADTQYF
NA	TRBV4-1	few	TRBJ1-2	TGCGCCAGCAGCCAAGATTCTTACGTTTTCTATGGCTACACCTTC	CASSQDSYVFYGYTF
TRBD1	TRBV27	many	TRBJ1-2	TGTGCCAGCAGTCCCCCTAACAGGGGGCGGAACTATGGCTACACCTTC	CASSPPNRGRNYGYTF
NA	TRBV6-1	many	TRBJ1-5	TGTGCCAGCAGTCGGGACCCGGGAGGCAATCAGCCCCAGCATTTT	CASSRDPGGNQPQHF
NA	TRBV20-1	many	TRBJ1-5	TGCAGTGCTAGAGATCATGGGACACCCTTGGGGGGTCAGCCCCAGCATTTT	CSARDHGTPLGGQPQHF
NA	TRBV5-5	NA	TRBJ1-5	TGTGCCAGCAGCTTGGGGGCCGGCAGCAATCAGCCCCAGCATTTT	CASSLGAGSNQPQHF
NA	TRBV12-3/TRBV12-4	NA	TRBJ2-4	TGTGCCAGCACCATTGGGGCGGCCAAAAACATTCAGTACTTC	CASTIGAAKNIQYF
TRBD1	TRBV5-1	NA	TRBJ2-5	TGCGCCAGCAGCTTGGTGGTAGGCAGGGGGCACGGGGAGACCCAGTACTTC	CASSLVVGRGHGETQYF
TRBD2	TRBV7-6	many	TRBJ2-7	TGTGCCAGCAGCCTAGGACTAGCGGGAGTCGGATACGAGCAGTACTTC	CASSLGLAGVGYEQYF
NA	TRBV5-1	many	TRBJ2-3	TGCGCCAGCAGCTTTGGAGGAGGGAGCACAGATACGCAGTATTTT	CASSFGGGSTDTQYF
NA	TRBV6-2/TRBV6-3	few	TRBJ1-1	TGTGCCAGCAGAAACAGTTTGGAGACTGAAGCTTTCTTT	CASRNSLETEAFF
NA	TRBV2	many	TRBJ1-4	TGTGCCAGCAGTGCTCGGGGCAATGAAAAACTGTTTTTT	CASSARGNEKLFF
TRBD2	TRBV6-5	few	TRBJ2-3	TGTGCCAGCAGTTACTCCGGGACTAGCGGGAGGGATACGCAGTATTTT	CASSYSGTSGRDTQYF
NA	TRBV19	many	TRBJ1-1	TGTGCCAGTAGGTGGAACACTGAAGCTTTCTTT	CASRWNTEAFF
NA	TRBV7-6	NA	TRBJ2-5	TGTGCCAGCAGCCCCGGTAGTGGGGGCGAGACCCAGTACTTC	CASSPGSGGETQYF
NA	TRBV28	many	TRBJ2-2	TGTGCCACCGAAGGGGGGACGGCCAACACCGGGGAGCTGTTTTTT	CATEGGTANTGELFF
NA	TRBV3-1	many	TRBJ2-5	TGTGCCAGCAGCCAAGATTCCAGGGACCAAGAGACCCAGTACTTC	CASSQDSRDQETQYF
TRBD2	TRBV20-1	many	TRBJ2-4	TGCAGTGTGAGCGGGAGGGAAGGGGTAGCCAAAAACATTCAGTACTTC	CSVSGREGVAKNIQYF
NA	TRBV5-1	many	TRBJ2-1	TGCGCCAGCAGCTTAACACCGGGTCCACAGAATGAGCAGTTCTTC	CASSLTPGPQNEQFF
TRBD1	TRBV30	NA	TRBJ1-1	TGTGCCTGGAGTATGCCCGACAGGGGGCGAGGAACTGAAGCTTTCTTT	CAWSMPDRGRGTEAFF
TRBD1	TRBV2	many	TRBJ1-6	TGTGCCAGCAGTGAATTGGGCAGGGGGCGATGGGATTCACCCCTCCACTTT	CASSELGRGRWDSPLHF
NA	TRBV5-1	many	TRBJ2-3	TGCGCCAGCAGTCCCGTTGATAGCACAGATACGCAGTATTTT	CASSPVDSTDTQYF
TRBD2	TRBV20-1	few	TRBJ2-3	TGCAGTGCTAGAGATCACACTAGCGGGAGTAGGGATACGCAGTATTTT	CSARDHTSGSRDTQYF
NA	TRBV20-1	NA	TRBJ2-5	TGCAGTGCTAGAGACCCCTTAAAGGGTTCGGAGACCCAGTACTTC	CSARDPLKGSETQYF
TRBD1	TRBV4-1	few	TRBJ2-7	TGCGCCAGCAGCCAAGCCCCCGGACAGGACACCTACGAGCAGTACTTC	CASSQAPGQDTYEQYF
NA	TRBV5-1	many	TRBJ2-7	TGCGCCAGCAGCTTGTGGGGGTTAGGGGAGGCCGCCTACGAGCAGTACTTC	CASSLWGLGEAAYEQYF
TRBD2	TRBV4-2	few	TRBJ2-2	TGTGCCAGCAGCCAACGGACTAGCGGGAGTCCTGGCGGGGAGCTGTTTTTT	CASSQRTSGSPGGELFF
NA	TRBV28	NA	TRBJ1-2	TGTGCCAGCAGTTCGGGACAAGGAGGAGGCTATGGCTACACCTTC	CASSSGQGGGYGYTF
NA	TRBV12-3/TRBV12-4	many	TRBJ2-3	TGTGCCAGCAGTTTAGGGGGACTTGGCACAGATACGCAGTATTTT	CASSLGGLGTDTQYF
NA	TRBV19	NA	TRBJ2-2	TGTGCCAGTAGTAAACAAGGGGTCTTGAACACCGGGGAGCTGTTTTTT	CASSKQGVLNTGELFF
NA	TRBV29-1	NA	TRBJ2-7	TGCAGCGTTGATCAGGGGTTGTCTGGCGAGCAGTACTTC	CSVDQGLSGEQYF
NA	TRBV14	few	TRBJ1-4	TGTGCCAGCAGCCAAGTAAACTTGTTCAGTAATGAAAAACTGTTTTTT	CASSQVNLFSNEKLFF
NA	TRBV7-2	many	TRBJ1-1	TGTGCCAGCAGCTTAGGGGGGCTTTGGACTGAAGCTTTCTTT	CASSLGGLWTEAFF
TRBD1	TRBV5-6	NA	TRBJ1-5	TGTGCCAGCAGCCCCCGGGGCCAGGGGGCGAGGCAGCCCCAGCATTTT	CASSPRGQGARQPQHF
NA	TRBV6-5	NA	TRBJ2-3	TGTGCCAGCAGTTACGGGCAGGGTACAGATACGCAGTATTTT	CASSYGQGTDTQYF
NA	TRBV29-1	few	TRBJ2-7	TGCAGCGTTGAAGCTAACACCTACGAGCAGTACTTC	CSVEANTYEQYF
NA	TRBV20-1	many	TRBJ2-1	TGCAGTGCTACCCCTCTGGCGGATTCCTACAATGAGCAGTTCTTC	CSATPLADSYNEQFF
NA	TRBV5-1	many	TRBJ2-7	TGCGCCAGCAGCTCAGCCCGGGACCCCCTCTACGAGCAGTACTTC	CASSSARDPLYEQYF
TRBD1	TRBV7-9	NA	TRBJ1-1	TGTGCCAGCAGCTTTGGGACAGGGGCTACTGAAGCTTTCTTT	CASSFGTGATEAFF
TRBD2	TRBV28	many	TRBJ2-1	TGTGCCACCATGACTAGCGGGAGGGCCACTGAGCAGTTCTTC	CATMTSGRATEQFF
TRBD2	TRBV5-4	NA	TRBJ2-1	TGTGCCAGCAGCGGGGACTATTACTACAATGAGCAGTTCTTC	CASSGDYYYNEQFF
NA	TRBV10-2	many	TRBJ2-7	TGCGCCAGCAGTGAACAGCAAAGCTCCTACGAGCAGTACTTC	CASSEQQSSYEQYF
NA	TRBV11-2	many	TRBJ2-7	TGTGCCAGCAGCCCGGATTGGGTCGAGCAGTACTTC	CASSPDWVEQYF
TRBD2	TRBV20-1	NA	TRBJ2-7	TGCAGTGCTCTCCCCCCTAGCGGGAGGAGGGGGCAGTACTTC	CSALPPSGRRGQYF
NA	TRBV7-6	many	TRBJ2-7	TGTGCCAGCAGCTTCGCCACGGGAGACTCCTACGAGCAGTACTTC	CASSFATGDSYEQYF
NA	TRBV6-5	NA	TRBJ2-2	TGTGCCAGCAGTTACAGGGGGAGTTCCTTCACCGGGGAGCTGTTTTTT	CASSYRGSSFTGELFF
NA	TRBV5-1	many	TRBJ1-1	TGCGCCAGCAGCGGGACCGTCGAGAACACTGAAGCTTTCTTT	CASSGTVENTEAFF
TRBD2	TRBV9	NA	TRBJ2-5	TGTGCCAGCAGCGCACTAGCGGGAGAAGAGACCCAGTACTTC	CASSALAGEETQYF
NA	TRBV6-1	few	TRBJ1-1	TGTGCCAGCAGAGAGATCAACCGGGGCACTGAAGCTTTCTTT	CASREINRGTEAFF
NA	TRBV29-1	NA	TRBJ1-2	TGCAGCGTTGGAGAGGGGAGGCAGGGGATTGGGGGCTACACCTTC	CSVGEGRQGIGGYTF
TRBD1	TRBV20-1	few	TRBJ2-7	TGCAGTGCAACGGGACAGGGCTACGAGCAGTACTTC	CSATGQGYEQYF
NA	TRBV24-1	many	TRBJ2-1	TGTGCCACCTCTCGAGACAGTTCCAGCTACAATGAGCAGTTCTTC	CATSRDSSSYNEQFF
NA	TRBV14	NA	TRBJ2-3	TGTGCCAGCAGCCTGGAAGGCGGGCCCGATACGCAGTATTTT	CASSLEGGPDTQYF
NA	TRBV27	many	TRBJ2-1	TGTGCCAGCAGTCTGTCCGGCCCCCACTCCAATGAGCAGTTCTTC	CASSLSGPHSNEQFF
TRBD1	TRBV20-1	many	TRBJ1-1	TGCAGTGCTGCCCGGGACAGCCCGATGGGCACTGAAGCTTTCTTT	CSAARDSPMGTEAFF
TRBD1	TRBV10-3	few	TRBJ1-3	TGTGCCATCAGCGCCGGGACAGGGGGACCTGGAAACACCATATATTTT	CAISAGTGGPGNTIYF
TRBD1	TRBV5-1	many	TRBJ2-7	TGCGCCAGCAGCTTGATCTTGTCCATGTCGGGACAGGGGGCTCTCCCTGCCTACGAGCAGTACTTC	CASSLILSMSGQGALPAYEQYF
TRBD1	TRBV3-1	many	TRBJ1-1	TGTGCCAGCAGCCTGGGACAGGGGGCTGCGGCTTTCTTT	CASSLGQGAAAFF